The source of this T cell receptor beta chain is a study of T cell responses to AZD1222 COVID-19 vaccine. Whole-study results and caveats: Only 5 or 6 people who got AZD1222 tested seropositive at baseline. Samples come after the peak T cell response, not at day 14. The study reported that nearly half of spike-specific TCRs target unmutated variant regions. Most donors were white British, females outnumbered males, and clonal diversity was possibly underestimated.

Details on this clone: The antigen remains unidentified.

Assay: immunoSEQ multiplex PCR; the TCRdb copy retains only in-frame clones and omits some. The sample records approximately 170,000 clones, approximately 95% being singletons. The germline CDR1 and CDR2 sequences are SGHTA and FQGNSA. Trimming removed 1 base at V and 6 bases at J, with 10 bases between. The CDR3 totals 14 residues. The sample consisted of peripheral blood, taken on day 0 of AZD1222 vaccination. This chain links TRBV7-2 with TRBJ1-5; D perhaps matches TRBD1 (5 bases). This clonotype was sampled from an adult in good health. The CDR3 region is CASSLGTSSQPQHF. The CDR3 bases are TGTGCCAGCAGCTTAGGGACATCTTCTCAGCCCCAGCATTTT.